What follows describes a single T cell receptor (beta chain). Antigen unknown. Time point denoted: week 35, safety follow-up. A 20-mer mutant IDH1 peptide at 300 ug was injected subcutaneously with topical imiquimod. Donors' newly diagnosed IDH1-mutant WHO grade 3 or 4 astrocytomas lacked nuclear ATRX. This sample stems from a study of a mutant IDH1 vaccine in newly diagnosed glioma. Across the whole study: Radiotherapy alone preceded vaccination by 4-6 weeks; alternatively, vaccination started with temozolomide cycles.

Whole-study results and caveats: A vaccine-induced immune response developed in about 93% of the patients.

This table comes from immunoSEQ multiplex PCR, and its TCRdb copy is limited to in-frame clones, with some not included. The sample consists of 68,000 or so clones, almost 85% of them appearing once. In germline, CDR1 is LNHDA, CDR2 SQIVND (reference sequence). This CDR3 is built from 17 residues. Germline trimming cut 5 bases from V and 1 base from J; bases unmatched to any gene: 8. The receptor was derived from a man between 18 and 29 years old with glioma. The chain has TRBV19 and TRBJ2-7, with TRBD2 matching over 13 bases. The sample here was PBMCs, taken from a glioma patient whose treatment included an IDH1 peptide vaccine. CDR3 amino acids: CASSVTSGRDLSYEQYF. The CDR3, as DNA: TGTGCCAGTAGTGTTACTAGCGGGAGGGACCTTTCCTACGAGCAGTACTTC.